Listed here are 18 T cell receptor beta chains from one sample, sequenced in a study of persistence of HIV-infected CD4 T cells. For these TCRs, the target antigens are not known. The libraries were made with immunoSEQ version 4 in survey mode. Profiling relied on immunoSEQ multiplex PCR, and the TCRdb table lists in-frame clones only, not all of them. Of roughly 30,000 clones detected, around 73% appear once; the ten largest clones hold 0.81%. Stimulation used around 10 ug/mL lysate from CMV-infected fibroblasts. CD40L-negative CD69-negative CD45RO-high memory CD4+ T cells were sorted as populations depleted of antigen-responding cells. The sample here was CD4+ T cells sorted from PBMCs after approximately 20-hour stimulation, taken from a patient who received antiretroviral therapy. These receptors came from an adult woman with HIV who was CMV-seropositive.

This chain links TRBV12-5 with TRBJ2-1, with D perhaps being TRBD1 or TRBD2 (5 bases each). V gave up 0 bases and J gave up 0 bases, with 21 bases separating them. Germline-derived CDR1 and CDR2 are LGHNT and FRNRAP. CDR3 length: 20 residues. The CDR3 coding sequence is TGTGCTAGTGGTTTGGTACGGGACGGGCGTTCACTGAGCTCCTACAATGAGCAGTTCTTC. This sequence encodes CASGLVRDGRSLSSYNEQFF.

The rearrangement links TRBV9 to TRBJ2-1; no reliable D call. This CDR3 contains 13 residues. Germline assignment: CDR1 SGDLS and CDR2 YYNGEE. V lost 4 bases to trimming and J lost 7 bases, with 12 bases between them. The DNA for the CDR3 is TGTGCCAGCAGCCTGGAAAGGAAGAATGAGCAGTTCTTC. Translated: CASSLERKNEQFF. Full variable domain (remainder filled in from reference TRBV9 and TRBJ2-1): DSGVTQTPKHLITATGQRVTLRCSPRSGDLSVYWYQQSLDQGLQFLIQYYNGEERAKGNILERFSAQQFPDLHSELNLSSLELGDSALYFCASSLERKNEQFFGPGTRLTVL.

The V call is TRBV10-3, the J call TRBJ1-1, with 8 bases lining up with TRBD1. This CDR3 has 13 amino acids. From germline, CDR1 is ENHRY and CDR2 SYGVKD. Trimming cost V 4 bases and J 7 bases; bases outside gene matches: 5. For the CDR3, the DNA is TGTGCCATCAGTGGGACAGGGTTTGATGAAGCTTTCTTT. Translated, it gives CAISGTGFDEAFF.

V is TRBV7-2 and J is TRBJ1-1; maybe TRBD1 (6 bases). Germline V gene lookup returns CDR1 SGHTA and CDR2 FQGNSA. The CDR3 covers 15 residues. V was trimmed by 6 bases and J by 3 bases, leaving 17 bases between them. CDR3 in DNA: TGTGCCAGCAGAGAAGCGTCGGACAGCTACACTGAAGCTTTCTTT. It codes for CASREASDSYTEAFF.

The chain employs TRBV5-4 and TRBJ2-2; 7 nucleotides align to TRBD2. Unmatched junction bases numbered 10, after V lost 0 bases and J lost 5 bases. There are 17 residues in the CDR3. Germline lookup yields CDR1 SGHNT and CDR2 YYREEE (reference sequence). CDR3 region: CASSLGLRAGVTGELFF. The CDR3 DNA reads TGTGCCAGCAGCTTGGGCCTTAGGGCGGGGGTAACCGGGGAGCTGTTTTTT.

This sequence joins TRBV7-9 and TRBJ1-6; D perhaps matches TRBD1 (6 bases). This CDR3 spans 15 amino acids. The germline gives CDR1 SEHNR, CDR2 FQNEAQ (reference sequence). The V and J ends lost 5 bases and 6 bases respectively, with 14 bases between them. The CDR3 DNA follows: TGTGCCAGCAGCCTTAAGGGGGGGTTTAATTCACCCCTCCACTTT. Its translation is CASSLKGGFNSPLHF.

This chain joins TRBV7-5 and TRBJ1-6. TRBV7-5 is noted as a pseudogene. CDR3 length: 21 amino acids. The CDR3 reads CARSLLVVSPLGLAGNSPLHF. As DNA, the CDR3 is TGTGCCAGAAGCTTACTTGTGGTTTCGCCATTGGGGTTAGCGGGCAATTCACCCCTCCACTTT.

This clone was seen a single time. The chain recombines TRBV12-3 or TRBV12-4 with TRBJ2-5; D call uncertain. Trimming took 5 bases from V and 2 from J, leaving 9 bases between them. CDR3 length: 13 amino acids. The CDR3 is CASSDTGQETQYF. In DNA, the CDR3 is TGTGCCAGCAGTGATACCGGGCAAGAGACCCAGTACTTC.

This rearrangement joins TRBV6-5 to TRBJ1-3, with D possibly being TRBD1 (5 bases). Trimming left V 0 bases short and J 4 bases short, with 10 bases between. This CDR3 contains 15 residues. Germline V lookup: CDR1 MNHEY, CDR2 SVGAGI. The CDR3 nucleotides read TGTGCCAGCAGTTACTCTCAGGGCTTCGGAAACACCATATATTTT. Translated: CASSYSQGFGNTIYF.

The table lists this clone with a few counts. V and J are TRBV10-1 and TRBJ1-1, with a possible D match to TRBD1 (5 bases). Germline assignment: CDR1 WNHNN and CDR2 SYGVQD (reference sequence). The CDR3 has 13 amino acids. V was pared by 4 bases and J by 4 bases, with 10 bases between. CDR3 protein: CASSAVGGTEAFF. CDR3 bases: TGCGCCAGCAGTGCTGTGGGGGGCACTGAAGCTTTCTTT.

The chain recombines TRBV5-1 with TRBJ2-1; D remains ambiguous. The CDR3 sequence is 15 residues long. V was clipped by 1 base and J by 0 bases, with 8 bases between them. CDR1 and CDR2 (germline): SGHRS, YFSETQ. CDR3 amino acids: CASSLSPDSYNEQFF. The CDR3 DNA follows: TGCGCCAGCAGCTTGTCACCCGACTCCTACAATGAGCAGTTCTTC.

This clone was recorded only once. The chain is built from TRBV7-3 and TRBJ2-3; 8 bases are shared with TRBD2. The CDR3 has 16 amino acids. Looked up from germline, CDR1 is SGHTA and CDR2 is FQGTGA. V was clipped by 5 bases and J by 0 bases; unmatched bases: 7. The CDR3 here is CASSPPGGASTDTQYF. For the CDR3, the DNA is TGTGCCAGCAGCCCGCCGGGAGGGGCTAGCACAGATACGCAGTATTTT.

The V call is TRBV6-1, the J call TRBJ2-7; D unresolved. Between the trimmed V and J ends, which lost 6 bases and 2 bases, there was a span of 11 bases. Germline loops: CDR1 MNHNS, CDR2 SASEGT. This CDR3 is built from 13 residues. DNA of the CDR3: TGTGCCAGCAGCGAGACACTTCCCTACGAGCAGTACGTC. Its translation is CASSETLPYEQYV.

The V and J genes are TRBV5-4 and TRBJ1-2, with D tentatively TRBD1 (5 bases). The germline V gene encodes CDR1 SGHNT and CDR2 YYREEE (reference sequence). This CDR3 is 15 amino acids long. Trimming cost V 4 bases and J 4 bases, with 17 bases left between them. CDR3 bases: TGTGCCAGCAGCGCCCCCTCGGGGGGAGGCTATGGCTACACCTTC. Its protein is CASSAPSGGGYGYTF.

The chain combines TRBV30 with TRBJ1-2; D not resolved. V was pared by 0 bases and J by 4 bases, with 9 bases between. CDR1 is GTSNPN, CDR2 SVGIG, per germline (reference sequence). The CDR3 consists of 13 residues. The CDR3 is CAWSVLQTYGYTF. The DNA of the CDR3 is TGTGCCTGGAGTGTTCTACAAACCTATGGCTACACCTTC.

This clone occurred once. This chain uses TRBV30 with TRBJ1-5, with a possible D match to TRBD1 (5 bases). V was pared by 1 base and J by 2 bases, with 9 bases between. Germline lookup yields CDR1 GTSNPN and CDR2 SVGIG (reference sequence). This CDR3 is 14 amino acids long. CDR3 protein: CAWSGVGGNQPQHF. For the CDR3, the DNA is TGTGCCTGGAGTGGGGTGGGGGGCAATCAGCCCCAGCATTTT.

V and J are TRBV2 and TRBJ2-2; perhaps TRBD2 as D (7 bases). Germline loops: CDR1 SNHLY, CDR2 FYNNEI. Trimming pared 11 bases from V and 9 bases from J, leaving 13 bases between. The CDR3 loop spans 11 amino acids. The CDR3 DNA sequence: TGTGCCGGCCGGGGGGCTCGGGAGCTGTTTTTT. Translating it yields CAGRGARELFF. Full variable domain (rest looked up from reference TRBV2 and TRBJ2-2): EPEVTQTPSHQVTQMGQEVILRCVPISNHLYFYWYRQILGQKVEFLVSFYNNEISEKSEIFDDQFSVERPDGSNFTLKIRSTKLEDSAMYFCAGRGARELFFGEGSRLTVL.

This clone was seen once. For the CDR3, the DNA is TGTGCCAGCAGTCCCCCAGGGACAGGGGCGAGCTACACCTTC. Its protein is CASSPPGTGASYTF. This rearrangement joins TRBV25-1 to TRBJ1-2; 10 nucleotides match TRBD1. The CDR3 runs to 14 residues. The V gene's germline CDR1 is MGHDK and CDR2 SYGVNS. After removal of 5 bases from V and 9 bases from J, the junction contained 9 bases not matched to a gene.